This paragraph reports one T cell receptor beta chain. These data belong to a study of blood T cell repertoires in COVID-19. Germline CDR1 and CDR2: SGHAT and FQNNGV. CDR3 length equals 15 residues. V dropped 8 bases and J dropped 3 bases, with 19 bases sitting between them. Under the authors' procedure: Amplifying reference gene primers gave estimates of nucleated cell counts. TCRdb's table, derived via immunoSEQ multiplex PCR, lists solely in-frame clones and lacks some. V and J calls and clone size are given by that table; D and trimming were obtained from the DNA. Counted here are 70,000 or so clones, approximately 73% occurring once; the ten biggest clones make up approximately 15%.

The chain combines TRBV11-2 with TRBJ1-1; perhaps TRBD1 as D (5 bases). This sequence originates from a man between 60 and 75 years old with COVID-19, enrolled during active disease. The specimen sequenced was peripheral blood. The DNA of the CDR3 is TGTGCCAGCTCCGCCCGAAGGGGAACGGACACTGAAGCTTTCTTT. It codes for CASSARRGTDTEAFF.